This T cell receptor (beta chain) appears in the sequencing data of a study of shared clonotypes between healthy human individuals. Several immunoSEQ plates received, in even portions, the genomic DNA of each subset. Authors' methods: Filtering differed for immunoSEQ, which gave only junction sequences without quality scores. The method was immunoSEQ multiplex PCR; TCRdb's version includes in-frame clones alone and lacks a portion of them. V, J and clone size reflect that table, while D and trimming were determined from the DNA. This table holds about 690,000 clones, roughly 87% found once. General study results and limits: Naive subsets generally exceeded memory subsets in estimated richness.

Germline trimming cut 6 bases from V and 10 bases from J; bases unmatched to any gene: 5. Germline CDR1 MDHEN, CDR2 SYDVKM. The CDR3 loop spans 14 amino acids. About this clone: Its antigen is as yet unknown.

This TCR was sampled from a man younger than 30 in good health. Some clones in this sample may be carry-over from other donors' samples. The chain combines TRBV28 with TRBJ2-1, with 14 nucleotides matching TRBD2. Sequencing used memory CD8+ T cells from PBMCs. The subset was: CD45RO+ cells pooled with CCR7-negative TemRA cells. DNA of the CDR3: TGTGCCAGCAGGGGACTAGCGGGGGTGAGGGAGCAGTTCTTC. Its protein product is CASRGLAGVREQFF.